This T cell receptor beta chain was identified during a study of read filtering for tumor transcriptome and immune sequencing. Study-level background: Among patients, 17 to 20 were male and about 15 female, aged about 40 to 90 (mean about 69).

V dropped 1 base and J dropped 2; count of bases not matched to a gene: 3. The germline V gene has CDR1 SNHLY and CDR2 FYNNEI. The CDR3 runs to 18 residues. This clonotype was detected a few times. From approximately 430 ng of RNA, a library with molecular barcoded alpha/delta and beta/gamma adaptors was made. TCRdb re-derived calls from the reads in MiXCR, one entry per CDR3 protein. Among fewer than 30,000 distinct CDR3 sequences, around a fifth were seen once, and the ten largest hold about 51%. Sequenced material: a population of CD138-negative cells sorted from bone marrow. This sequence joins TRBV2 and TRBJ2-2, with 14 positions matching TRBD2. The clonotype was recovered from a donor at least 40 years old with multiple myeloma. The CDR3 sequence is CASSEGLAGGPNTGELFF. The CDR3 DNA reads TGTGCCAGCAGTGAAGGACTAGCGGGGGGGCCTAACACCGGGGAGCTGTTTTTT.